One sample yielded the 6 T cell receptor beta chains listed below, sequenced in a study of spatial heterogeneity in lung cancer (dated by TCRdb to about 2019). General findings and caveats noted by the study authors: The tumor nonsynonymous mutation count correlated with the number of expanded alpha and beta TCRs within the tumor.

Antigen specificity for these receptors is unknown. According to the study, the label for this sample's time point signals: sample taken at primary tumor resection. Library prep was done by 5' RACE. TCRdb names NextSeq 500 as the instrument used. TCRdb trimmed public reads at Q25 via fastp, called clones via MiXCR and kept in-frame beta chains. Duplicate CDR3 protein sequences are folded into a single record with the most common DNA and genes. The sample profile shows roughly 5,000 distinct CDR3 sequences; about 15% of them were found once. Jointly, the top ten make up roughly 10% of the sample. The specimen was lung tumor tissue, collected at surgery. The origin of the receptors is a male donor with early-stage non-small cell lung cancer.

Within the sample, this clonotype is medium-sized. Being off target in a library aimed at alpha chains, this beta chain has a size of little meaning. This sequence joins TRBV12-3 or TRBV12-4 and TRBJ1-4; D is unresolved. V was cut by 6 bases and J by 8 bases, with 16 bases left in between. There are 14 residues in the CDR3. CDR3 loop: CASSPGVAGEKLFF. In DNA form, the CDR3 reads TGTGCCAGCAGCCCCGGTGTGGCGGGCGAAAAACTGTTTTTT.

This clonotype has ten or more counts. This beta chain was picked up by a library intended for alpha chains and is off target, so its count carries little meaning. V and J are TRBV3-1 and TRBJ2-3; D is unclear. In germline, CDR1 is LGHDT, CDR2 YNNKEL (reference sequence). Trimming left V 5 bases short and J 5 bases short, with 11 bases between. The length of the CDR3 is 13 residues. This chain's CDR3 is CASSWKFLDTQYF. The DNA for the CDR3 is TGTGCCAGCAGCTGGAAATTCTTAGATACGCAGTATTTT.

This clonotype was observed a few times. As an off-target read in a library built for alpha chains, this beta chain has a frequency of little significance. The chain couples TRBV6-5 to TRBJ2-1, with TRBD2 identical over 8 bases. Losses at the gene ends were 2 bases for V and 3 bases for J; bases not matched to a gene: 3. The CDR3 has 15 amino acids. Germline CDR1 and CDR2: MNHEY and SVGAGI. The CDR3, as DNA: TGTGCCAGCAGTTACGCGGGAGGATACTACAATGAGCAGTTCTTC. Translated, it gives CASSYAGGYYNEQFF.

In regard to this clonotype: The library was prepared for alpha chains; this beta chain is a stray read, so its frequency means little. This CDR3 is CSGGTGTGGDEQYF. CDR3 nucleotides: TGCAGCGGCGGAACCGGGACAGGGGGCGACGAGCAGTACTTC. The rearrangement links TRBV29-1 to TRBJ2-7; 12 nucleotides agree with TRBD1. Germline assignment: CDR1 SQVTM and CDR2 ANQGSEA. CDR3 length: 14 residues. The trim removed 7 bases at V and 5 bases at J, leaving 9 bases unmatched.

At least ten counts were recorded for this clonotype. This beta chain was picked up by a library intended for alpha chains and is off target, so its count carries little meaning. The CDR3 loop reads CASSLGVGSYNEQFF. CDR3 DNA: TGTGCCAGCAGCTTAGGTGTCGGGAGTTATAATGAGCAGTTCTTC. The J gene is TRBJ2-1, the V gene TRBV11-1, with D possibly being TRBD2 (6 bases). Trimming removed 1 base from V and 7 bases from J, with 14 bases in between. Germline CDR1 is SGHAT and CDR2 is FQDESV (reference sequence). This CDR3 has 15 residues.

This clonotype ranks as medium-sized. Being off target in a library aimed at alpha chains, this beta chain has a size of little meaning. The gene calls are TRBV4-2 and TRBJ2-1, with no clear D. Trimming removed 4 bases at V and 0 bases at J, with 16 bases between. Germline lookup yields CDR1 LGHNA and CDR2 YNFKEQ. The CDR3 consists of 17 residues. CDR3 amino acids: CASSPSVSGSSYNEQFF. Written as DNA, the CDR3 is TGTGCCAGCAGCCCGAGCGTTTCCGGTAGCTCCTACAATGAGCAGTTCTTC.